The table lists the clone carrying this T cell receptor (beta chain) with a few counts. As yet, its antigen is unknown. Study results and limitations: The larger cohort examined one V-J beta rearrangement, not whole repertoires.

Germline V CDR1 and CDR2: DFQATT, SNEGSKA (reference sequence). Unmatched junction bases numbered 7, after V lost 2 bases and J lost 0 bases. This CDR3 is built from 15 residues. TCRdb re-called the 5' RACE reads with MiXCR, one entry per CDR3 protein. The repertoire has about 43,000 distinct CDR3 sequences, less than 30% of them found once; the top ten carry around 3.5%. V is TRBV20-1 and J is TRBJ2-7, with TRBD1 matching 7 bases. The sequenced sample consisted of memory CD4+ T cells sorted from a lymph node. Regarding subset: memory CD4+ T cells, CD4+CD45RO+CD25-. The sequence was collected from a female donor with breast cancer. The CDR3 here is CSARRTGDSSYEQYF. The CDR3 region has the DNA TGCAGTGCTAGACGTACAGGGGACAGCTCCTACGAGCAGTACTTC.